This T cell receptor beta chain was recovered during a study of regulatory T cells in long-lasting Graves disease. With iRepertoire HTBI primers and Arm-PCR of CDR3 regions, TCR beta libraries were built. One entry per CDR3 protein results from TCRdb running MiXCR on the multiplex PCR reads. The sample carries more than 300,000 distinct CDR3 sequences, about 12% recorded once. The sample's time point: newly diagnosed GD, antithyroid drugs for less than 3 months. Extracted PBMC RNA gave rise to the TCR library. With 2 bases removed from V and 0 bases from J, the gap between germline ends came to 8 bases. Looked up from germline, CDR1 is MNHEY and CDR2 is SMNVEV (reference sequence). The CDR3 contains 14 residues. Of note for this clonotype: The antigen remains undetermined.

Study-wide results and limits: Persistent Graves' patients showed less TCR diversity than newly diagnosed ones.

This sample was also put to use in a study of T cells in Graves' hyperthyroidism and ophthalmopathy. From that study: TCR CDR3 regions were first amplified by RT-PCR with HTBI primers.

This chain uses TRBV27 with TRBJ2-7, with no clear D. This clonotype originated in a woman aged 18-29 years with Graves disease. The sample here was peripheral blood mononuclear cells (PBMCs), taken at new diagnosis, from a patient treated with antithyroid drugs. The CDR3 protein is CASSLHRSSYEQYF. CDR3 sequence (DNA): TGTGCCAGCAGTTTACATCGGAGCTCCTACGAGCAGTACTTC.